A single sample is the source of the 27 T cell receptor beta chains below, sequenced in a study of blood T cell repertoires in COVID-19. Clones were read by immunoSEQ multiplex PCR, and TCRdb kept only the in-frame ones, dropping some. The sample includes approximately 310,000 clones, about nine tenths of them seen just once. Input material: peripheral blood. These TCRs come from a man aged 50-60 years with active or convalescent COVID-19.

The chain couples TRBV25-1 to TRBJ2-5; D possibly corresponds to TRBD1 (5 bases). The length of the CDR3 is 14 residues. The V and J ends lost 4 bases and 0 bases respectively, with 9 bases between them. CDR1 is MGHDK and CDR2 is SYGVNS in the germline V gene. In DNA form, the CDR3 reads TGTGCCAGCAGTGCCCGACAGTACCAAGAGACCCAGTACTTC. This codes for CASSARQYQETQYF. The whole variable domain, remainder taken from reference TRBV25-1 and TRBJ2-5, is EADIYQTPRYLVIGTGKKITLECSQTMGHDKMYWYQQDPGMELHLIHYSYGVNSTEKGDLSSESTVSRIRTEHFPLTLESARPSHTSQYLCASSARQYQETQYFGPGTRLLVL.

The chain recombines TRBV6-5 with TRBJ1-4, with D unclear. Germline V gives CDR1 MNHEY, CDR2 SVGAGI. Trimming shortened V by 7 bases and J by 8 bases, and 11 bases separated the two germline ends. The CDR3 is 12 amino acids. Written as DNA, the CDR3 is TGTGCCAGCATTGACTCCGGGGAAAAACTGTTTTTT. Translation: CASIDSGEKLFF.

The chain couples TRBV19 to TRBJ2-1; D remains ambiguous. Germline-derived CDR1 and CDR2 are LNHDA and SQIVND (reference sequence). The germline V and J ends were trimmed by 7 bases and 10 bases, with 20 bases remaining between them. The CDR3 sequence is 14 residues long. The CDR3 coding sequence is TGTGCCAGTACCCCCACCCTCTTCGCAGGAGAGCAGTTCTTC. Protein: CASTPTLFAGEQFF.

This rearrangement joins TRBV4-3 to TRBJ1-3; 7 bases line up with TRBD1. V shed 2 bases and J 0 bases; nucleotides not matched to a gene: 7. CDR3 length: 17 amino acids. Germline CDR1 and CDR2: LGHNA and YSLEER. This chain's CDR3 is CASSQLAGQFSGNTIYF. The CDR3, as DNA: TGCGCCAGCAGCCAATTAGCGGGACAGTTCTCTGGAAACACCATATATTTT.

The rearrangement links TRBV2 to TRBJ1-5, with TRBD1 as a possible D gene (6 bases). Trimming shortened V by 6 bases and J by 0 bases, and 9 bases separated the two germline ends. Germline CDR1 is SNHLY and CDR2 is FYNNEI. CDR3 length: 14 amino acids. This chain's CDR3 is CASSETGSNQPQHF. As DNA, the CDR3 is TGTGCCAGCAGCGAGACAGGTAGCAATCAGCCCCAGCATTTT.

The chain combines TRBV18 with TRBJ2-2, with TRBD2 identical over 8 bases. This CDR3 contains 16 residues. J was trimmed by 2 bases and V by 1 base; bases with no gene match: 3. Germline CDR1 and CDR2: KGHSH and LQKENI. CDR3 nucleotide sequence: TGTGCCAGCTCACCACAAGCGGGAGCAAACACCGGGGAGCTGTTTTTT. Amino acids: CASSPQAGANTGELFF.

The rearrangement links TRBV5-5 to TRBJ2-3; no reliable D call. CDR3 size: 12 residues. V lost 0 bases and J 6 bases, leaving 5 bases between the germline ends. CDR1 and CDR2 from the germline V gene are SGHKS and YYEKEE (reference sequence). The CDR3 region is CASSLERDTQYF. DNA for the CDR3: TGTGCCAGCAGCTTGGAGAGGGATACGCAGTATTTT.

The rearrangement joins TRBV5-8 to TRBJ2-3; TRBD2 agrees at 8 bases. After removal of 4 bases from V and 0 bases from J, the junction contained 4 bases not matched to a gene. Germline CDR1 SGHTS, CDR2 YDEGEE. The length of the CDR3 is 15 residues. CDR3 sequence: CASSTAGASTDTQYF. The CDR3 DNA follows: TGTGCCAGCAGCACAGCGGGGGCAAGCACAGATACGCAGTATTTT.

The CDR3 sequence: CASSPRDGGATNEKLFF. The CDR3 nucleotides read TGTGCCAGCAGCCCTCGGGACGGGGGAGCAACTAATGAAAAACTGTTTTTT. The chain uses TRBV7-9 and TRBJ1-4; maybe TRBD1 (5 bases). V was shortened by 5 bases and J by 0 bases, with 16 bases between the two germline ends. This CDR3 region has 17 residues. Per germline, CDR1 SEHNR and CDR2 FQNEAQ (reference sequence).

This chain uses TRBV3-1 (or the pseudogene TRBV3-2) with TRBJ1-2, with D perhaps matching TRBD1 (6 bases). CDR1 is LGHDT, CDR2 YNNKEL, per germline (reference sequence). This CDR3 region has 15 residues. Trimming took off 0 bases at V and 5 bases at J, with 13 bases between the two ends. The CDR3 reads CASSQDLQGEYGYTF. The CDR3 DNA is TGTGCCAGCAGCCAAGACCTACAGGGCGAGTATGGCTACACCTTC.

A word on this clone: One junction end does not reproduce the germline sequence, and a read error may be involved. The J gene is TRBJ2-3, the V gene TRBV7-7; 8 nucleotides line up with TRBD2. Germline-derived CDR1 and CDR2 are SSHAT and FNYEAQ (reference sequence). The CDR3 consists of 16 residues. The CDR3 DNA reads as TGTGCTAGCAGCCGATTTCTGGCGGGGGGACCAGATACGCAGTATTTT. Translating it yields CASSRFLAGGPDTQYF.

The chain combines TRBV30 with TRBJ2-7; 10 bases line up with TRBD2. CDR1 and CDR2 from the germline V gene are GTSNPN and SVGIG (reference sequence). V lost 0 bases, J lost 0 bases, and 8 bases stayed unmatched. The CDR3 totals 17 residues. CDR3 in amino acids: CAWSVHRTSGDSYEQYF. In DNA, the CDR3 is TGTGCCTGGAGTGTACACAGAACTAGCGGGGACTCCTACGAGCAGTACTTC. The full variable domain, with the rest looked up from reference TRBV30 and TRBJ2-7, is SQTIHQWPATLVQPVGSPLSLECTVEGTSNPNLYWYRQAAGRGLQLLFYSVGIGQISSEVPQNLSASRPQDRQFILSSKKLLLSDSGFYLCAWSVHRTSGDSYEQYFGPGTRLTVT.

The CDR3 is CATSDLQGGYNEQFF. The CDR3 DNA follows: TGTGCCACCAGTGATTTACAGGGCGGGTACAATGAGCAGTTCTTC. The chain links TRBV24-1 to TRBJ2-1, with D perhaps TRBD1 (6 bases). Trimming shortened V by 1 base and J by 4 bases, and 10 bases separated the two germline ends. The germline V gene has CDR1 KGHDR and CDR2 SFDVKD. CDR3 length equals 15 residues.

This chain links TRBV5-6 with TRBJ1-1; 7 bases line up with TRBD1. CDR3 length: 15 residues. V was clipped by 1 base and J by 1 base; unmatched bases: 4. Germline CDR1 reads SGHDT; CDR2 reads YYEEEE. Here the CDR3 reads CASSLTGEGNTEAFF. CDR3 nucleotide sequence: TGTGCCAGCAGCTTGACAGGGGAAGGGAACACTGAAGCTTTCTTT. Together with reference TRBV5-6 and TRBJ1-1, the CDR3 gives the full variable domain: DAGVTQSPTHLIKTRGQQVTLRCSPKSGHDTVSWYQQALGQGPQFIFQYYEEEERQRGNFPDRFSGHQFPNYSSELNVNALLLGDSALYLCASSLTGEGNTEAFFGQGTRLTVV.

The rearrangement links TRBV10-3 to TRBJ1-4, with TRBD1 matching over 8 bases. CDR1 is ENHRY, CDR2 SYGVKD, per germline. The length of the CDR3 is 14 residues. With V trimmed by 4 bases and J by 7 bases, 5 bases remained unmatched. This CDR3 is CAISAGGEVEKLFF. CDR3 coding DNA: TGTGCCATCAGTGCAGGGGGCGAGGTTGAAAAACTGTTTTTT.

The CDR3 is CASRAGQSQTYEQYF. In DNA form, the CDR3 reads TGTGCCAGCAGGGCCGGACAGTCCCAAACCTACGAGCAGTACTTC. J is TRBJ2-7 and V is TRBV2; D perhaps matches TRBD1 (6 bases). The CDR3 has 15 residues. The V and J ends lost 6 bases and 2 bases respectively, with 17 bases between them. In germline, CDR1 is SNHLY, CDR2 FYNNEI.

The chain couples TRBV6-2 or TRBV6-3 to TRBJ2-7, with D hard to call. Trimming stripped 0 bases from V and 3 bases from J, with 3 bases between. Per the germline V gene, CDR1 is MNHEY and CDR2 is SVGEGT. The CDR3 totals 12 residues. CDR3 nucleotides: TGTGCCAGCAGTTACTCGAGCTACGAGCAGTACTTC. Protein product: CASSYSSYEQYF.

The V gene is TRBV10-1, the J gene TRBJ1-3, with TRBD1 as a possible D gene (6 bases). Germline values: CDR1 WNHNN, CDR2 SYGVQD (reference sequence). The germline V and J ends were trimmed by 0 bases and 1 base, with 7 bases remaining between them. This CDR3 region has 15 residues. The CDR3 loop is CASSESQGSGNTIYF. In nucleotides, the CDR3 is TGCGCCAGCAGTGAGTCCCAGGGGTCTGGAAACACCATATATTTT.

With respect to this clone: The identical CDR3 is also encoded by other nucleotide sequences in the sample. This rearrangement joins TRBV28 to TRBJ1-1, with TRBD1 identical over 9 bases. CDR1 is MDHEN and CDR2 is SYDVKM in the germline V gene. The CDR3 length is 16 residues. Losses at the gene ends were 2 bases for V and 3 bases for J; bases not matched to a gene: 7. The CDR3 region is CASSLPGQGADTEAFF. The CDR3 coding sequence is TGTGCCAGCAGTTTACCGGGACAGGGTGCAGACACTGAAGCTTTCTTT.

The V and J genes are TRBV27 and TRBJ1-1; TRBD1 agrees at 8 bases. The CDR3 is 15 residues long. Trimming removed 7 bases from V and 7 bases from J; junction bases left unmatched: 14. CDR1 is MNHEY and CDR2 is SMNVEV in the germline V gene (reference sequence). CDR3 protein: CASTVKQGALGEAFF. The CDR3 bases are TGTGCCAGCACCGTCAAGCAGGGGGCGCTGGGTGAAGCTTTCTTT.

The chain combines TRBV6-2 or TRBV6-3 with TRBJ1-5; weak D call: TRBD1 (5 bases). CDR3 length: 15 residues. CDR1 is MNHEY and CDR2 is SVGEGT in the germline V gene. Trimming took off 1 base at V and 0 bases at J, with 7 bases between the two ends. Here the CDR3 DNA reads TGTGCCAGCAGTTACTGGGGCTATAGCAATCAGCCCCAGCATTTT. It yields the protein CASSYWGYSNQPQHF.

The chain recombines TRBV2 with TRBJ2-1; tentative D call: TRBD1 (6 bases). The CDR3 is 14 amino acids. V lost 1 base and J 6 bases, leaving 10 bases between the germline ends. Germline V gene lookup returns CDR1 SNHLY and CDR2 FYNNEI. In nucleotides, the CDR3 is TGTGCCAGCAGTGAAGGGACAGTCCTCAATGAGCAGTTCTTC. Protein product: CASSEGTVLNEQFF.

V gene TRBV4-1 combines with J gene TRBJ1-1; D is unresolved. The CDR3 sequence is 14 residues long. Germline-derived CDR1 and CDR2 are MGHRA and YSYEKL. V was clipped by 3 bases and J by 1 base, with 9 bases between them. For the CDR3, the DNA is TGCGCCAGCAGCCATCCCCCAGGGAACACTGAAGCTTTCTTT. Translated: CASSHPPGNTEAFF.

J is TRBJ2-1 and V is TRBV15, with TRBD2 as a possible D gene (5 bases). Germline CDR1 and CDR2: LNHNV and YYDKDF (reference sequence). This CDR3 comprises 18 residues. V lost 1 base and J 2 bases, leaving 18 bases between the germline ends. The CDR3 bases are TGTGCCACCAGCAGAGGGGCTAGGGTCCTAGCTCCCTACAATGAGCAGTTCTTC. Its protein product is CATSRGARVLAPYNEQFF.

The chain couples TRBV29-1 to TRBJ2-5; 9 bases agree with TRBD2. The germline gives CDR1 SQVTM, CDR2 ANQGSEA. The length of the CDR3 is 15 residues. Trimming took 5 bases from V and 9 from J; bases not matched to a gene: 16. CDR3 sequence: CSVTPGGRAKGAQYF. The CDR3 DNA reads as TGCAGCGTTACCCCAGGCGGGAGGGCCAAGGGTGCCCAGTACTTC.

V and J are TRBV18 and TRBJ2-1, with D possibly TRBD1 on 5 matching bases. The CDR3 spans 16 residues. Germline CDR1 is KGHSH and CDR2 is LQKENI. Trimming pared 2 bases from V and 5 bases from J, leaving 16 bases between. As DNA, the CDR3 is TGTGCCAGCTCACCAACCCCACCAGGGCTGAACAATGAGCAGTTCTTC. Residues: CASSPTPPGLNNEQFF.

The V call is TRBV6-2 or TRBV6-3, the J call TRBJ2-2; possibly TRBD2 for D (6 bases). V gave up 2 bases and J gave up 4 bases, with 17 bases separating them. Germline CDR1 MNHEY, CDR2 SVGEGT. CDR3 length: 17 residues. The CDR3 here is CASSYGPSGLLTGELFF. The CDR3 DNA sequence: TGTGCCAGCAGTTACGGTCCGTCGGGACTTCTCACCGGGGAGCTGTTTTTT.